This T cell receptor (beta chain) was identified in a study of T cell changes during pregnancy in multiple sclerosis (dated by TCRdb to between 2018 and 2021). For the wider study: The study examined how the T cell repertoire changed over the course of pregnancy in women with multiple sclerosis.

In regard to this clone: Its binding antigen is unknown. Base qualities are not recorded, but no much larger clone differs from it by a single base.

Library generation was performed with the immunoSEQ multiplex PCR assay. TCRdb carries this immuneACCESS record with in-frame sequences only. Its versions omit some clonotypes, under half of them owing to an unresolved V gene in the studies checked, with the rest unexplained. The sample contains 65,000 to 85,000 clones, about 89% of them found a single time. Around 0.96% of the sample belongs to the ten largest clones. Based on the germline V gene, the CDR1 and CDR2 sequences are WSHSY and SAAADI. The CDR3, cysteine through phenylalanine, is 15 amino acids long. Only the CDR3 DNA stays, 45 bases, in frame from base 1. Trimming removed 4 bases from V and 4 bases from J; the gene matches leave 1 base unexplained.

The chain is encoded by TRBV10-2 joined to TRBJ2-2; 12 of the junction bases match TRBD2. The receptor was derived from a female donor in good health, enrolled as a control in a pregnancy study. The material sequenced was peripheral blood, taken in the first trimester of pregnancy. The CDR3 corresponds to CASSASGRGTGELFF. The sequenced DNA is TGCGCCAGCAGTGCTAGCGGGAGGGGCACCGGGGAGCTGTTTTTT.